This T cell receptor beta chain appears in the sequencing data of a study of T cell responses to AZD1222 COVID-19 vaccine. The germline CDR1 and CDR2 sequences are MDHEN and SYDVKM. Trimming shortened V by 1 base and J by 5 bases, and 11 bases separated the two germline ends. This CDR3 has 14 amino acids. Generated by immunoSEQ multiplex PCR, the TCRdb table keeps only in-frame clones and is missing some. Of about 100,000 clones listed, about nine tenths are singletons. The specimen comprised peripheral blood, sampled on day 0 of AZD1222 vaccination. The rearrangement uses TRBV28 and TRBJ1-1; unclear D gene. The clonotype originates from an adult in good health. For the CDR3, the DNA is TGTGCCAGCAGTTTATCAAACGCAGGAACTGAAGCTTTCTTT. This sequence encodes CASSLSNAGTEAFF.